These T cell receptor beta chains were read from a single sample in a study of blood T cell repertoires in COVID-19. Using immunoSEQ multiplex PCR, the repertoire was profiled, and TCRdb retains in-frame clones only, with some absent. The sample carries 100,000 to 150,000 clones, more than 65% recorded once. Source material: peripheral blood. The receptors stem from a human donor in a cohort sampled during active COVID-19. Each CDR3 is given with its conserved first and last residue. The order of the fields is D gene, clone size, V gene, J gene, CDR3 protein, CDR3 DNA. A D gene is named only where the DNA matches it firmly. Expanded clones get a size class; other rows say once, few or many, or leave the size out.

D: -; size: -; V: TRBV13; J: TRBJ2-5; CDR3: CASSLGAGAQETQYF; DNA: TGTGCCAGCAGCCTTGGGGCGGGGGCCCAAGAGACCCAGTACTTC
D: -; size: once; V: TRBV5-1; J: TRBJ2-7; CDR3: CASSLVVSGEQYF; DNA: TGCGCCAGCAGCTTGGTAGTCTCGGGCGAGCAGTACTTC
D: TRBD1; size: -; V: TRBV6-5; J: TRBJ1-1; CDR3: CASSYLQGAIGTEAFF; DNA: TGTGCCAGCAGTTACCTACAGGGGGCGATCGGCACTGAAGCTTTCTTT
D: TRBD2; size: -; V: TRBV30; J: TRBJ2-3; CDR3: CAGTSGGALITDTQYF; DNA: TGTGCCGGGACTAGCGGGGGGGCCCTAATCACAGATACGCAGTATTTT
D: -; size: -; V: TRBV7-7; J: TRBJ2-2; CDR3: CASSLMSAGELFF; DNA: TGTGCCAGCAGCTTAATGTCGGCCGGGGAGCTGTTTTTT
D: TRBD1; size: -; V: TRBV6-5; J: TRBJ1-2; CDR3: CASRPGTGLNYGYTF; DNA: TGTGCCAGCAGACCCGGGACAGGGTTAAACTATGGCTACACCTTC
D: TRBD2; size: -; V: TRBV11-3; J: TRBJ2-1; CDR3: CASSSGTSGRREQFF; DNA: TGTGCCAGCAGTTCCGGGACTAGCGGGAGACGGGAGCAGTTCTTC
D: TRBD1; size: -; V: TRBV30; J: TRBJ1-2; CDR3: CAAPSRDRGDYGYTF; DNA: TGTGCCGCACCCTCTCGAGACAGGGGGGACTATGGCTACACCTTC
D: -; size: -; V: TRBV30; J: TRBJ2-3; CDR3: CAWSVLPGGRGSDTQYF; DNA: TGTGCCTGGAGTGTGCTCCCGGGGGGCCGGGGGTCAGATACGCAGTATTTT
D: -; size: once; V: TRBV2; J: TRBJ2-3; CDR3: CASSRRGTGLDTQYF; DNA: TGTGCCAGCAGTCGCCGAGGTACAGGGTTAGATACGCAGTATTTT
D: -; size: -; V: TRBV23-1; J: TRBJ1-5; CDR3: CASSRPLGAGGTQPQHF; DNA: TGCGCCAGCAGTCGCCCCCTCGGGGCGGGGGGTACTCAGCCCCAGCATTTT
D: TRBD2; size: -; V: TRBV11-3; J: TRBJ2-1; CDR3: CASSLNISGGAFYNEQFF; DNA: TGTGCCAGCAGCCTAAACATTAGCGGGGGGGCCTTCTACAATGAGCAGTTCTTC
D: -; size: -; V: TRBV29-1; J: TRBJ2-5; CDR3: CSVEQLRGETQYF; DNA: TGCAGCGTTGAACAGCTCAGGGGAGAGACCCAGTACTTC
D: -; size: once; V: TRBV6-1; J: TRBJ1-5; CDR3: CASSERGQPQHF; DNA: TGTGCCAGCAGTGAAAGGGGACAGCCCCAGCATTTT
D: -; size: -; V: TRBV19; J: TRBJ2-5; CDR3: CASSISVAFGETQYF; DNA: TGTGCCAGTAGTATTTCGGTAGCATTCGGGGAGACCCAGTACTTC
D: -; size: once; V: TRBV9; J: TRBJ2-2; CDR3: CASNSGTGELFF; DNA: TGTGCCAGCAACTCGGGCACCGGGGAGCTGTTTTTT
D: TRBD1; size: -; V: TRBV7-6; J: TRBJ2-7; CDR3: CASSENRGVAYEQYF; DNA: TGTGCCAGCAGCGAAAACAGGGGGGTAGCCTACGAGCAGTACTTC
D: TRBD1; size: few; V: TRBV19; J: TRBJ1-1; CDR3: CASRDRGLTEAFF; DNA: TGTGCCAGTCGGGACAGGGGGCTGACTGAAGCTTTCTTT
D: -; size: -; V: TRBV5-4; J: TRBJ1-2; CDR3: CASSLETGVGGYTF; DNA: TGTGCCAGCAGCTTGGAAACAGGAGTTGGTGGCTACACCTTC
D: -; size: once; V: TRBV3-1/TRBV3-2; J: TRBJ2-2; CDR3: CASSQGSQANTGELFF; DNA: TGTGCCAGCAGCCAAGGCAGTCAGGCAAACACCGGGGAGCTGTTTTTT
D: -; size: few; V: TRBV5-1; J: TRBJ1-4; CDR3: CASSRAGAYEKLFF; DNA: TGCGCCAGCAGCAGGGCTGGGGCGTATGAAAAACTGTTTTTT
D: -; size: -; V: TRBV13; J: TRBJ1-1; CDR3: CASSLTAAREAFF; DNA: TGTGCCAGCAGCCTTACCGCGGCGAGGGAAGCTTTCTTT
D: -; size: -; V: TRBV5-8; J: TRBJ1-2; CDR3: CASIRDRTYGYTF; DNA: TGTGCCAGCATCCGCGACAGGACTTATGGCTACACCTTC
D: TRBD1; size: few; V: TRBV6-2/TRBV6-3; J: TRBJ2-2; CDR3: CASSSGTANTGELFF; DNA: TGTGCCAGCAGTTCCGGGACAGCGAACACCGGGGAGCTGTTTTTT
D: TRBD1; size: -; V: TRBV15; J: TRBJ2-2; CDR3: CATSRPPGQGGTGELFF; DNA: TGTGCCACCAGCAGACCCCCCGGACAGGGAGGCACCGGGGAGCTGTTTTTT
D: -; size: -; V: TRBV2; J: TRBJ2-5; CDR3: CASSGYRVGGQETQYF; DNA: TGTGCCAGCAGTGGGTACCGGGTGGGGGGCCAAGAGACCCAGTACTTC
D: -; size: -; V: TRBV7-8; J: TRBJ1-5; CDR3: CASSSGTPKPNQPQHF; DNA: TGTGCCAGCAGCTCAGGGACACCAAAGCCCAATCAGCCCCAGCATTTT